This passage covers 16 T cell receptor beta chains from one sample sequenced in a study of blood T cell repertoires in COVID-19. This table comes from immunoSEQ multiplex PCR, and its TCRdb copy is limited to in-frame clones, with some not included. The table lists about 80,000 clones, around 76% of them singletons. Material for sequencing was peripheral blood. The receptor source for this set is a man in his 70s with active or convalescent COVID-19.

V usage is TRBV24-1 and J usage is TRBJ1-1; D might be TRBD1 (6 bases). CDR1 is KGHDR, CDR2 SFDVKD, per germline. Trimming left V 4 bases short and J 7 bases short, with 21 bases between. The CDR3 has 16 amino acids. This CDR3 is CATSDGTTVGQYEAFF. The CDR3 nucleotides read TGTGCCACCAGTGACGGGACAACCGTTGGTCAGTATGAAGCTTTCTTT.

The chain employs TRBV7-9 and TRBJ1-1; D may be TRBD1 (6 bases). This CDR3 contains 12 residues. Germline V gives CDR1 SEHNR, CDR2 FQNEAQ (reference sequence). Between the trimmed V and J ends, which lost 1 base and 9 bases, there was a span of 9 bases. CDR3 nucleotide sequence: TGTGCCAGCAGCTTAGGGGGGACAAAAGCTTTCTTT. Its protein is CASSLGGTKAFF.

V usage is TRBV2 and J usage is TRBJ1-1; no clear D gene. Between the trimmed V and J ends, which lost 7 bases and 1 base, there was a span of 19 bases. The CDR3 covers 16 residues. Germline lookup yields CDR1 SNHLY and CDR2 FYNNEI. CDR3 sequence reads: CASKISGEAGNTEAFF. CDR3 nucleotide sequence: TGTGCCAGCAAAATCAGTGGGGAGGCAGGGAACACTGAAGCTTTCTTT.

J is TRBJ1-3 and V is TRBV6-1; 7 nucleotides line up with TRBD1. V lost 3 bases to trimming and J lost 5 bases; unmatched junction nucleotides: 7. Germline values: CDR1 MNHNS, CDR2 SASEGT. This CDR3 has 15 amino acids. For the CDR3, the DNA is TGTGCCAGCAGTGACCAGGGGGAGAGAAGAAACACCATATATTTT. As protein: CASSDQGERRNTIYF.

The chain links TRBV12-3 or TRBV12-4 to TRBJ2-1; no definite D call. V gave up 2 bases and J gave up 5 bases, with 4 bases separating them. The CDR3 loop spans 12 amino acids. The CDR3 DNA reads TGTGCCAGCAGTTTACGTAACAATGAGCAGTTCTTC. Translated, it gives CASSLRNNEQFF.

The chain carries TRBV10-3 and TRBJ2-5; 10 bases fit TRBD1. V was pared by 11 bases and J by 5 bases, with 11 bases of the junction left unmatched. Germline V gives CDR1 ENHRY, CDR2 SYGVKD. The CDR3 covers 14 residues. CDR3 in amino acids: CAVARDRGGETQYF. CDR3 bases: TGTGCCGTAGCCCGGGACAGGGGTGGTGAGACCCAGTACTTC.

CDR3 region: CASSLNTYEQYF. The CDR3 DNA reads TGTGCCAGCAGCTTGAACACCTACGAGCAGTACTTC. This rearrangement joins TRBV5-6 to TRBJ2-7; D is ambiguous. Germline loops: CDR1 SGHDT, CDR2 YYEEEE. The CDR3 loop spans 12 amino acids. Trimming removed 1 base from V and 2 bases from J, with 4 bases in between.

The V call is TRBV6-4, the J call TRBJ1-2; 7 bases align to TRBD1. Germline V lookup: CDR1 MRHNA, CDR2 SNTAGT. J was trimmed by 4 bases and V by 4 bases; bases with no gene match: 3. The CDR3 runs 13 residues. CDR3 bases: TGTGCCAGCAGTGCTCGGACAGGCTATGGCTACACCTTC. Residues: CASSARTGYGYTF.

The chain has TRBV5-1 and TRBJ1-4; 7 nucleotides align to TRBD1. CDR1 is SGHRS, CDR2 YFSETQ, per germline. V lost 0 bases and J lost 0; bases outside the gene matches: 5. The CDR3 consists of 17 residues. CDR3 sequence: CASSLEIGTATNEKLFF. The CDR3 nucleotides are TGCGCCAGCAGCTTGGAGATAGGGACAGCAACTAATGAAAAACTGTTTTTT.

Only one count was recorded for this clone. The chain carries TRBV30 and TRBJ2-2; maybe TRBD2 (7 bases). V lost 4 bases to trimming and J lost 6 bases, with 21 bases between them. The CDR3 length is 16 residues. Germline CDR1 and CDR2: GTSNPN and SVGIG (reference sequence). The DNA of the CDR3 is TGTGCCTGGACTGGGGGGGGCAGGGGAGGATCCGGGGAGCTGTTTTTT. This codes for CAWTGGGRGGSGELFF.

The chain links TRBV15 to TRBJ1-5, with TRBD1 matching over 10 bases. The germline V gene encodes CDR1 LNHNV and CDR2 YYDKDF (reference sequence). V lost 4 bases and J lost 2; bases outside the gene matches: 2. This CDR3 has 15 amino acids. The CDR3 DNA is TGTGCCACCAGCATTGGGACAGGGGGCAATCAGCCCCAGCATTTT. Translation: CATSIGTGGNQPQHF.

The chain has TRBV2 and TRBJ2-3, with a tentative D call TRBD1 (5 bases). V was cut by 7 bases and J by 5 bases, with 13 bases left in between. CDR1 is SNHLY and CDR2 is FYNNEI in the germline V gene. CDR3 length equals 13 residues. Here the CDR3 reads CASIQGLGDTQYF. CDR3 in DNA: TGTGCCAGCATTCAGGGATTAGGAGATACGCAGTATTTT. Full variable domain (missing parts from reference TRBV2 and TRBJ2-3): EPEVTQTPSHQVTQMGQEVILRCVPISNHLYFYWYRQILGQKVEFLVSFYNNEISEKSEIFDDQFSVERPDGSNFTLKIRSTKLEDSAMYFCASIQGLGDTQYFGPGTRLTVL.

CDR3 sequence: CASSSSAGGHSAAQYF. The CDR3 nucleotides read TGTGCCAGCAGCTCTTCCGCGGGGGGACACTCGGCGGCCCAGTACTTC. The gene calls are TRBV7-9 and TRBJ2-5, with 8 bases fitting TRBD2. The trim removed 4 bases at V and 9 bases at J, leaving 16 bases unmatched. Germline-derived CDR1 and CDR2 are SEHNR and FQNEAQ (reference sequence). The CDR3 runs to 16 residues.

Written as DNA, the CDR3 is TGCGCCAGCAGTGTTGCTAGCGGGGGGGGGAGAGAGACCCAGTACTTC. This encodes CASSVASGGGRETQYF. The chain joins TRBV10-2 to TRBJ2-5; TRBD2 agrees at 12 bases. The CDR3 loop spans 16 amino acids. Germline-derived CDR1 and CDR2 are WSHSY and SAAADI. The ends lost 4 bases at V and 4 bases at J; junction bases unmatched: 7.

CDR3 bases: TGCAGTGCTAGTTTAACAGGGAACTATGGCTACACCTTC. Amino acids: CSASLTGNYGYTF. V gene TRBV20-1 combines with J gene TRBJ1-2; possible D gene TRBD1, 6 bases. The CDR3 is 13 residues long. V dropped 3 bases and J dropped 2 bases, with 10 bases sitting between them. CDR1 and CDR2 (germline): DFQATT, SNEGSKA (reference sequence).

The CDR3, as DNA: TGTGCCACCAGCAGGGACAGGAGCTCTGGCTACACCTTC. Its translation is CATSRDRSSGYTF. The chain links TRBV15 to TRBJ1-2; 7 bases fit TRBD1. Germline V lookup: CDR1 LNHNV, CDR2 YYDKDF (reference sequence). The V gene end was trimmed by 3 bases and the J gene end by 7 bases; junction bases not matched to a gene: 5. The CDR3 contains 13 residues.